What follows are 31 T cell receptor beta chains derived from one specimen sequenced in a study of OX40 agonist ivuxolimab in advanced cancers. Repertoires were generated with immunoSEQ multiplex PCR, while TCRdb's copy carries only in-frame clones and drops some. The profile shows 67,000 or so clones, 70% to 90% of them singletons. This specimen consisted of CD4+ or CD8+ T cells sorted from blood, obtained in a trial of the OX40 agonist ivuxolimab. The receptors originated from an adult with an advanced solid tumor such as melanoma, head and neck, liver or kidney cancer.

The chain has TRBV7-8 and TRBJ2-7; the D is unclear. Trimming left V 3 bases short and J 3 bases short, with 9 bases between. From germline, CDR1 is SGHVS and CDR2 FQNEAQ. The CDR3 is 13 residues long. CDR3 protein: CASSFLGFYEQYF. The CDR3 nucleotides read TGTGCCAGCAGCTTCCTGGGTTTCTACGAGCAGTACTTC.

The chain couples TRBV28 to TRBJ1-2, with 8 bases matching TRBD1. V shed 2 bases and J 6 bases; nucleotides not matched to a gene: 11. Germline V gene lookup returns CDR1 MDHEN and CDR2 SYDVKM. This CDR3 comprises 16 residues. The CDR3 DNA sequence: TGTGCCAGCAGTTTAGGAGACTGGACAGGGAGAGATGGCTACACCTTC. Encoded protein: CASSLGDWTGRDGYTF.

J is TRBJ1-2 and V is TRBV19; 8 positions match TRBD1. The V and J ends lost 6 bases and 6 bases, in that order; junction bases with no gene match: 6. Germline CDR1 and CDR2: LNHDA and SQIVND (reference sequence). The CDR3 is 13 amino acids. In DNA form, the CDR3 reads TGTGCCAGTAGCCTACAGGGGGTCAATGGCTACACCTTC. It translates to CASSLQGVNGYTF. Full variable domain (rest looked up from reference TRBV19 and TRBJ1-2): DGGITQSPKYLFRKEGQNVTLSCEQNLNHDAMYWYRQDPGQGLRLIYYSQIVNDFQKGDIAEGYSVSREKKESFPLTVTSAQKNPTAFYLCASSLQGVNGYTFGSGTRLTVV.

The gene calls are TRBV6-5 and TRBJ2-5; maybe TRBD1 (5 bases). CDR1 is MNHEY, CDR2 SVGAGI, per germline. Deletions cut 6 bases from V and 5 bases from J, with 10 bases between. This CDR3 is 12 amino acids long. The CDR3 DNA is TGTGCCAGCAGATCCGCAGGGGAGACCCAGTACTTC. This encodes CASRSAGETQYF.

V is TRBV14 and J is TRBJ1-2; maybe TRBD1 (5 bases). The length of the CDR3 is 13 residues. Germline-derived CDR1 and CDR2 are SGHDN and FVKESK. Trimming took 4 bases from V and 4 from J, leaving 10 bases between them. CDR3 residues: CASSLGTSYGYTF. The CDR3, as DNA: TGTGCCAGCAGCCTCGGGACGAGCTATGGCTACACCTTC.

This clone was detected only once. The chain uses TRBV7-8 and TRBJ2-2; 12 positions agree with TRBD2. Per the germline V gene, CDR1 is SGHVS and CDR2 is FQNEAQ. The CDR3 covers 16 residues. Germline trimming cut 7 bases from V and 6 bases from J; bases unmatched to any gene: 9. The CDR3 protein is CASKNPASGGAGELFF. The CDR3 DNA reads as TGTGCCAGCAAGAACCCGGCTAGCGGGGGGGCCGGGGAGCTGTTTTTT.

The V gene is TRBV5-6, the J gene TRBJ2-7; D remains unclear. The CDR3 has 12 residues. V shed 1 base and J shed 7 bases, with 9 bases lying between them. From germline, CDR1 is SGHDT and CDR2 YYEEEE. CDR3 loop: CASSLFSQEQYF. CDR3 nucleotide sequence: TGTGCCAGCAGCTTGTTCTCTCAGGAGCAGTACTTC.

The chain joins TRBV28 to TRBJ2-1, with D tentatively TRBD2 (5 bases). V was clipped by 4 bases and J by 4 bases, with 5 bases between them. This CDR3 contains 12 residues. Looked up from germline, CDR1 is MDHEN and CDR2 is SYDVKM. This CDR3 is CASSWTYNEQFF. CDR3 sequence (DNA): TGTGCCAGCAGTTGGACTTACAATGAGCAGTTCTTC.

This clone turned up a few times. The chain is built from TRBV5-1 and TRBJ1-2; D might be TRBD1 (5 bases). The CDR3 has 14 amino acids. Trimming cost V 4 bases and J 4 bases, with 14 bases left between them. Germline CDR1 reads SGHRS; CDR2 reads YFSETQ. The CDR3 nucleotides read TGCGCCAGCAGCCCAAGCGGGGCCCCCTATGGCTACACCTTC. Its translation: CASSPSGAPYGYTF.

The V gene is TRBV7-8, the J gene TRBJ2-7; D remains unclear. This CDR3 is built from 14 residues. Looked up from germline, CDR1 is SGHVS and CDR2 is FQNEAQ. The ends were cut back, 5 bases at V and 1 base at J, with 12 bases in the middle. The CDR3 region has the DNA TGTGCCAGCAGCCCGCAGGTGGGTTCCTACGAGCAGTACTTC. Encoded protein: CASSPQVGSYEQYF.

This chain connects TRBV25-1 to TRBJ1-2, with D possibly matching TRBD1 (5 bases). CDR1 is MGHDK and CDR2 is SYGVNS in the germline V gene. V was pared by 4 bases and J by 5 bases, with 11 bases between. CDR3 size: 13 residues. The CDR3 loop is CASSASGGYGYTF. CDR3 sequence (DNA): TGTGCCAGCAGTGCCTCCGGGGGATATGGCTACACCTTC.

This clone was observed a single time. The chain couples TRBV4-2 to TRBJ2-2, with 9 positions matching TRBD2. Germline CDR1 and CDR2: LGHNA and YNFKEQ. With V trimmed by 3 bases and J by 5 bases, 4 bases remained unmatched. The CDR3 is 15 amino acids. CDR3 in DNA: TGTGCCAGCAGCCATATTAGCGGGGGAACCGGGGAGCTGTTTTTT. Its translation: CASSHISGGTGELFF.

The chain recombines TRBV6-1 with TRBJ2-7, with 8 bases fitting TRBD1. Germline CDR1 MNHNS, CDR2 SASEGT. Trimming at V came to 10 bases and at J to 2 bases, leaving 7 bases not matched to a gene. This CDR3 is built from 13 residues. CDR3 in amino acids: CAILTGVTYEQYF. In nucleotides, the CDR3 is TGTGCCATCCTGACAGGGGTGACCTACGAGCAGTACTTC.

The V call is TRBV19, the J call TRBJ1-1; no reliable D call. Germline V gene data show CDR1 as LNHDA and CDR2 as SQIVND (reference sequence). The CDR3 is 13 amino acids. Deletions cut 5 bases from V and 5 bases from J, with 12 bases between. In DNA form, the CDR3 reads TGTGCCAGTAGTTTCCTACTTGGGACTGAAGCTTTCTTT. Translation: CASSFLLGTEAFF. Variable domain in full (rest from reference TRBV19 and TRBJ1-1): DGGITQSPKYLFRKEGQNVTLSCEQNLNHDAMYWYRQDPGQGLRLIYYSQIVNDFQKGDIAEGYSVSREKKESFPLTVTSAQKNPTAFYLCASSFLLGTEAFFGQGTRLTVV.

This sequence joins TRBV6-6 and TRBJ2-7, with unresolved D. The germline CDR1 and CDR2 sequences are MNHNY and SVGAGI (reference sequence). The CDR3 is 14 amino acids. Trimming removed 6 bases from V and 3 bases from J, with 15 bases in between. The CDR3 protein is CASSRHKHSYEQYF. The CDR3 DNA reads TGTGCCAGCAGCCGACACAAACACAGCTACGAGCAGTACTTC.

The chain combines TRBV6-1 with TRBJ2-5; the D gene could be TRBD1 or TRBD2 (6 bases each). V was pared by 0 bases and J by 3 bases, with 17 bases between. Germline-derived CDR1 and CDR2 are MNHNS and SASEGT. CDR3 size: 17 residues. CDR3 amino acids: CASSEAVRGRTKETQYF. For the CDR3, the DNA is TGTGCCAGCAGTGAAGCTGTCCGGGGGCGGACTAAAGAGACCCAGTACTTC.

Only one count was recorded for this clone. The CDR3 region has the DNA TGCGCCAGCAGCACAGGGACAGGGAGGAATGAAAAACTGTTTTTT. Its protein product is CASSTGTGRNEKLFF. This chain uses TRBV5-1 with TRBJ1-4; TRBD1 aligns across 9 bases. The CDR3 is 15 amino acids. The germline CDR1 and CDR2 sequences are SGHRS and YFSETQ. The trim removed 4 bases at V and 5 bases at J, leaving 6 bases unmatched.

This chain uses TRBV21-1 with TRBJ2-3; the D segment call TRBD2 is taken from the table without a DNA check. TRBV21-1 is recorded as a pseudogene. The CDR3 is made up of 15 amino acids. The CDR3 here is CASSPTRTRTDTQYF. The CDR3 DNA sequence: TGTGCCAGCAGTCCCACTAGGACCCGCACAGATACGCAGTATTTT.

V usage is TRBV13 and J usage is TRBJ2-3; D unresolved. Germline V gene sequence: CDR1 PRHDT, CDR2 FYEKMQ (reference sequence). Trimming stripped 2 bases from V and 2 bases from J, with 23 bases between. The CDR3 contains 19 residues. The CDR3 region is CASSLLRTMTDEFTDTQYF. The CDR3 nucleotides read TGTGCCAGCAGCTTATTACGCACAATGACGGACGAATTCACAGATACGCAGTATTTT.

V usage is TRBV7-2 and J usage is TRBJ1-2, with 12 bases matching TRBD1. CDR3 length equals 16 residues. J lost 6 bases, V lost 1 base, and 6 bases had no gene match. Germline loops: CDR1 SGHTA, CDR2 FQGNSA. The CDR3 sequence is CASSLDGTGGANGYTF. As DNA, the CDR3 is TGTGCCAGCAGCTTAGATGGGACAGGGGGCGCGAATGGCTACACCTTC. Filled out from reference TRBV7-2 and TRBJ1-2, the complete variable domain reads GAGVSQSPSNKVTEKGKDVELRCDPISGHTALYWYRQSLGQGLEFLIYFQGNSAPDKSGLPSDRFSAERTGGSVSTLTIQRTQQEDSAVYLCASSLDGTGGANGYTFGSGTRLTVV.

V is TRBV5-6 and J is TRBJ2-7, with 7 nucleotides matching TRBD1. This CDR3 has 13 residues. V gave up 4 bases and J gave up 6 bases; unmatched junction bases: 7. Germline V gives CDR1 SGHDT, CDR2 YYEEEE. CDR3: CASSAIQGREQYF. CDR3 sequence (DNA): TGTGCCAGCAGCGCGATACAGGGGCGCGAGCAGTACTTC.

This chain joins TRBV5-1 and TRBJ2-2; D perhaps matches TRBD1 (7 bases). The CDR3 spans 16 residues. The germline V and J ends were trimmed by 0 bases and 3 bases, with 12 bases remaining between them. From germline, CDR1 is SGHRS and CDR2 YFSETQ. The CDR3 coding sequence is TGCGCCAGCAGCTTGGAGTCAGGGGGGTACACCGGGGAGCTGTTTTTT. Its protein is CASSLESGGYTGELFF.

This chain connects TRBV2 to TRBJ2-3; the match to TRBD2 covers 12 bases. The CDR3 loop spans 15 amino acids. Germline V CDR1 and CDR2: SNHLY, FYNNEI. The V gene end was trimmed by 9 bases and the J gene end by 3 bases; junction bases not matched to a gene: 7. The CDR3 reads CASVRLAGVTDTQYF. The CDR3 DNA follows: TGTGCCAGTGTGAGACTAGCGGGGGTGACAGATACGCAGTATTTT.

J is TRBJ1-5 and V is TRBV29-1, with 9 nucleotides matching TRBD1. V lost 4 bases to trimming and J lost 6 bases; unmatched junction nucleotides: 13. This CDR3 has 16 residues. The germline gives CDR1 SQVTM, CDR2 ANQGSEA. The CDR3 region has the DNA TGCAGCGTTGGGGGAACAGGGGGCATAGCGGGTCAGCCCCAGCATTTT. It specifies CSVGGTGGIAGQPQHF.

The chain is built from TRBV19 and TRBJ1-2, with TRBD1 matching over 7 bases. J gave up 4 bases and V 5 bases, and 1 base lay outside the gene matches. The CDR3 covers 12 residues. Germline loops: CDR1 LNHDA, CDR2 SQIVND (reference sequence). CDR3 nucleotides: TGTGCCAGTAGTGAGGGGGCCTATGGCTACACCTTC. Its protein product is CASSEGAYGYTF.

The CDR3 region has the DNA TGTGCCAGCAGTTTACACTTGACAGACGGCGGCTACACCTTC. Residues: CASSLHLTDGGYTF. The genes are TRBV28 and TRBJ1-2, with a possible D match to TRBD1 (5 bases). The germline V gene encodes CDR1 MDHEN and CDR2 SYDVKM. The V end lost 2 bases, the J end lost 8 bases, and 15 bases lay between the germline ends. The CDR3 totals 14 residues.

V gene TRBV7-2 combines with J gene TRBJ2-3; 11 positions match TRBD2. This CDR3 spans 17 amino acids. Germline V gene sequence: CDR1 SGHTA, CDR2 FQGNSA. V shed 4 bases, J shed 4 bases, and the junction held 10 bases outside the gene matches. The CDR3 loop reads CASSSRLAGSGADTQYF. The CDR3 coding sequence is TGTGCCAGCAGCTCGAGACTAGCGGGGAGCGGTGCAGATACGCAGTATTTT.

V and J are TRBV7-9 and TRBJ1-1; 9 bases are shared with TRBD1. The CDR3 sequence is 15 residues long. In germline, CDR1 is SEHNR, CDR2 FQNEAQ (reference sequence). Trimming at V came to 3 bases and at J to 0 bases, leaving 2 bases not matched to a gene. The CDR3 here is CASSLTGGMNTEAFF. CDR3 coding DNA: TGTGCCAGCAGCTTGACAGGGGGGATGAACACTGAAGCTTTCTTT.

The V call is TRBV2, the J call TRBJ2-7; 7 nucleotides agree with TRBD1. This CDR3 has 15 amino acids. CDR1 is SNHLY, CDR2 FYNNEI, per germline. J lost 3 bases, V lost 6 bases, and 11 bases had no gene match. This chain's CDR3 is CASRGSGTASYEQYF. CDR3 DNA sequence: TGTGCCAGCAGAGGGTCCGGGACAGCAAGCTACGAGCAGTACTTC.

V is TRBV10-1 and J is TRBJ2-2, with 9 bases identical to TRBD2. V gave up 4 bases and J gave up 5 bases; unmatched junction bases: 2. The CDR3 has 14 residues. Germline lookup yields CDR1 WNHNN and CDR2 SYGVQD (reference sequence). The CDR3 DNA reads TGCGCCAGCAGTGGGCTAGCGGGGACCGGGGAGCTGTTTTTT. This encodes CASSGLAGTGELFF.

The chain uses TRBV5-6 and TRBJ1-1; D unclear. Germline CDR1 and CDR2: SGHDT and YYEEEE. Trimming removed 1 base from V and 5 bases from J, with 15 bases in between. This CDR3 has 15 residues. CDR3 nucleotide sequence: TGTGCCAGCAGCTTGTTTAGCGGCAGGATAACTGAAGCTTTCTTT. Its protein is CASSLFSGRITEAFF.